The TCR beta chain described here comes from a study of read filtering for tumor transcriptome and immune sequencing (dated by TCRdb to 2019 to 2021). Study-wide context: Of the patients in the cohort, about 17 were male and fewer than 15 were female, and their mean age was approximately 70 years, with a range of about 47 to 80. TCR-region mapped reads per sample ranged from about 4.05 to 10.27 million with IR-seq versus only roughly 75 to 1,300 with RNA-seq. The study compared TCR repertoires from targeted immune repertoire sequencing and bulk whole-transcriptome sequencing run on the same bone marrow samples. One main goal was a read-filtering strategy for immune repertoire data, in particular deciding whether clonotypes backed by only one read should be removed. Whole-transcriptome libraries were prepared with the TruSeq RNA Access Library Prep Kit after DNase treatment. By revised international staging, 8 or 9 patients were R-ISS I, fewer than 20 were R-ISS II and roughly seven were R-ISS III.

General study outcomes and caveats: The correlation between IR-seq and RNA-seq shared clonotype proportions rose when single-read clonotypes were removed. Rather than purified T cells, the sorted CD138-negative fraction was a mixed bone marrow immune population. Single-read clonotypes made up about 81.9% of clonotypes but roughly 3.2% of total reads in IR-seq, and just under 75% of clonotypes and around 45% of reads in RNA-seq. Compared with RNA-seq, IR-seq captured clonotypes at much higher depth and more reliably, and a smaller IR-seq throughput was enough to identify most shared clonotypes.

The Immunoverse kit was used to build TCR libraries from around 420 ng RNA, with molecular barcoded adaptors covering alpha/delta and beta/gamma chains. TCR library preparation was performed with the same RNA that was used for transcriptome sequencing. TCR libraries were sequenced on an Illumina HiSeq 4000 with 2 x 150 cycles. In the source study's methods: TCR reads were aligned to human V, D, J and C references and assembled into CDR3 clonotypes with MiXCR, including quality filtering and error correction. The tcR package in R was used to analyze clonotype counts and gene usage diversity. Raw mapping reads were checked after the RNA-seq reads had been mapped by STAR aligner version 2.5.3a onto the human GRCh37 genome. To test the effect of sequencing depth on detected clonotypes, IR-seq fastq files were randomly downsampled using Seqtk 1.3. In-frame beta chains were kept once TCRdb had trimmed the public reads at Q25 with fastp and called clones with MiXCR. Rows matching on CDR3 protein sequence are summarized as one entry with the most common DNA and genes. The V and J calls were not made by the authors but by TCRdb's processing. The sample data list around 130,000 distinct CDR3 sequences, and around 13% of these were observed just once. The ten largest clonotypes hold approximately 10% of the sample.

This clonotype showed up many times. Its antigen specificity is not known. There are no base qualities to consult, and no much larger clone falls within one base. Every patient had bone marrow sampled at the time of active disease. Bone marrow mononuclear cells were isolated by Ficoll-Hypaque density gradient centrifugation. CD138-negative cells were obtained by negative selection after labeling with CD138 magnetic microbeads on a MACS separator, removing myeloma plasma cells. Flow cytometry with CD138 antibodies on an Attune NxT was used to check how pure the isolated cells were. Total RNA was extracted using TRIzol reagent and was quantified on a NanoDrop spectrophotometer. For each patient, paired RNA-seq and IR-seq were run on the CD138-negative bone marrow sample from that patient. The sample taken for sequencing was a population of CD138-negative cells sorted from bone marrow. The cell subset or site label corresponds to: bone marrow mononuclear cells depleted of CD138+ plasma/myeloma cells by negative magnetic selection. This receptor was taken from a donor at least 40 years old with multiple myeloma.

The CDR3 here reads CASSQEVGSGANVLTF. The nucleotides read TGTGCCAGCAGCCAAGAAGTAGGGTCTGGGGCCAACGTCCTGACTTTC. The chain uses TRBV4-2 and TRBJ2-6; the D gene cannot be resolved reliably. The germline V gene provides CDR1 LGHNA and CDR2 YNFKEQ. The CDR3, cysteine through phenylalanine, is 16 amino acids long. The entry retains the CDR3 DNA only, 48 bases that are in frame from base 1. Trimming removed 0 bases from V and 1 base from J, leaving 7 bases between the germline ends.